Given below is one T cell receptor beta chain in context. Its antigen is not identified. Per the germline V gene, CDR1 is LNHDA and CDR2 is SQIVND (reference sequence). This CDR3 is 15 amino acids long. These data belong to a study of CXCR3-negative and CXCR3-positive naive CD8 T cells. Study-wide points: Both of the naive subsets showed about the same high diversity, but memory CD8+ cells had much less. Compared with CXCR3-negative naive cells, CXCR3-positive naive cells showed more hydrophobic TRB CDR3s. Memory cells diverged, while naive CXCR3-positive and CXCR3-negative cells had similar TRBV-TRBJ usage.

At 300,000 cells each, triplicate sorts were carried out for each CD8+ T cell subset. 5' RACE that incorporated UMI labels was used to prepare the TRB cDNA libraries. TCRdb re-called the 5' RACE reads; every CDR3 protein appears as one record, without DNA. The listing records 100,000 to 150,000 distinct CDR3 sequences. The receptor was isolated from a human donor in good health. Some clones in this sample may be carry-over from other donors' samples. Sequenced sample: naive CXCR3+ CD8+ T cells from blood. Described subset: CD45RO-CCR7+CD27+CD95- naive CD8+ T cells expressing CXCR3 (TNR3+). The chain uses TRBV19 and TRBJ1-2; TCRdb returns TRBD1, unconfirmable since there is no DNA. This CDR3 reads CASSMATATGDGYTF.